This entry is about one TCR beta chain. The antigen remains unidentified. The record originates from a study of T cells in localized non-small cell lung cancer. Overall study results and limits: Uninvolved adjacent lung showed peak T cell clonality, exceeding tumor.

Data came from immunoSEQ multiplex PCR; TCRdb stores just in-frame clones and leaves some out. This table holds 50,000 to 60,000 clones, approximately 86% found once. Material: PBMCs, obtained before any cancer treatment. The TCR was taken from a female donor with stage II lung adenocarcinoma.

DNA for the CDR3: TGTGCCAGTAACCTACACCCTTCTCTTGAGCAGTTCTTC. Amino acid sequence: CASNLHPSLEQFF. V and J are TRBV6-1 and TRBJ2-1; D ambiguous. The V and J ends lost 9 bases and 9 bases respectively, with 18 bases between them. CDR1 and CDR2 (germline): MNHNS, SASEGT. The CDR3 spans 13 residues.